This T cell receptor (beta chain) emerged from a study of blood T cell repertoires in COVID-19. The CDR3 has 13 amino acids. Germline V lookup: CDR1 SGHTA, CDR2 FQGTGA. V gave up 5 bases and J gave up 6 bases, with 11 bases separating them. In the source study's methods: Researchers report that nucleated cell counts were estimated from reference gene primer amplification. The method was immunoSEQ multiplex PCR; TCRdb's version includes in-frame clones alone and lacks a portion of them. That table supplies the V and J calls and clone size; D and trimming were determined from the DNA. The sample holds approximately 200,000 clones; nearly 85% are singletons and the top ten take under 5.5%.

The clonotype originates from a woman between 25 and 40 years old with acute or convalescent COVID-19. V gene TRBV7-3 combines with J gene TRBJ1-5; D unclear. Sample: peripheral blood. CDR3 amino acids: CASSVALGQPQHF. The CDR3 DNA is TGTGCCAGCAGCGTAGCTCTTGGTCAGCCCCAGCATTTT. The complete variable domain, with remaining parts taken from reference TRBV7-3 and TRBJ1-5, reads GAGVSQTPSNKVTEKGKYVELRCDPISGHTALYWYRQSLGQGPEFLIYFQGTGAADDSGLPNDRFFAVRPEGSVSTLKIQRTERGDSAVYLCASSVALGQPQHFGDGTRLSIL.